This TCR beta chain was sequenced during a study of post-analysis software for immune sequencing data. Germline CDR1 is LGHDT and CDR2 is YNNKEL (reference sequence). V trimming: 0 bases; J trimming: 2 bases; junction bases outside the gene matches: 14. This CDR3 region has 19 residues. Incorporated into the TCR beta cDNA libraries were unique molecular identifiers, which served to reduce PCR and sequencing biases. Input amounts of about 0.85 to 10 million T cells were used. These gave around 500,000 cDNA molecules, so each molecule approximated one T cell. MiXCR, run by TCRdb on the PCR reads, gives a single entry per CDR3 protein. The data contain hundreds of thousands of distinct CDR3 sequences, approximately 59% of them singletons. Study-wide points: Among multiple sclerosis patients, normalized Chao1 diversity was significantly below that of controls. Samples prepared in the same batch strongly co-clustered by F measure. About five TRBV segments were more frequent in patients than controls; TRBV5-6, TRBV5-1 and TRBV20-1 belonged to this group.

Notes on this clonotype: Its antigen remains unknown.

This chain connects TRBV3-1 to TRBJ2-3; 7 nucleotides match TRBD2. The sequenced sample consisted of blood. This TCR was sampled from a girl aged 2 to 9 with multiple sclerosis. The CDR3 DNA sequence: TGTGCCAGCAGCCAAGATCGGGGAGGGCAGGCGACAATCACAGATACGCAGTATTTT. Residues: CASSQDRGGQATITDTQYF.